The present entry profiles one T cell receptor beta chain with its context. This clonotype was recorded a few times. Its antigen is currently not known. Base qualities are not recorded, but no much larger clone differs from it by a single base. The data derive from a study of T cell repertoires in cytomegalovirus infection (dated by TCRdb to between 2017 and 2020). For the wider study: Donor HLA type was relevant to the analysis, as public TCR beta signatures indicated carriage of CMV infection together with the matching HLA type.

Sequenced using an Illumina HiSeq 1500. The public reads were quality trimmed at Q25 with fastp and then assembled into clones with MiXCR by TCRdb, keeping productive beta chains. Rows matching on CDR3 protein sequence are summarized as one entry with the most common DNA and genes. For this sample there are around 630,000 distinct CDR3 sequences; 24% appear just once. 8% of the sample rests with the top ten. The CDR3, cysteine through phenylalanine, is 14 amino acids long. Here the CDR3 DNA is all that survives: 42 bases in frame from base 1. Unmatched junction bases come to 6, with V trimmed by 9 bases and J by 2 bases. From a lookup of the germline V gene (reference sequence), CDR1 and CDR2 are MNHEY and SMNVEV. Paper-wide results and their limitations: The ex vivo response was dominated by HLA-C-restricted CMV-specific TCR beta clonotypes, which also provided the single most frequent clonotype in two of eight donors. In both this cohort and an independent cohort of 350 to 400 donors, the cumulative frequency of public TCR beta family members distinguished carriers of CMV infection plus the relevant HLA type.

Sequenced material: CD8+ T cells from PBMCs. The sequence was obtained from a human donor in good health (CMV status not recorded). Some clones in this sample may be carry-over from other donors' samples. The rearranged segments are TRBV27 and TRBJ2-1; 8 central bases correspond to TRBD2. The nucleotide sequence reads as follows: TGTGCCAGTAACCGCGGGGGGCCCTACAATGAGCAGTTCTTC. Translation gives CASNRGGPYNEQFF.